This T cell receptor beta chain derives from a study of blood T cell repertoires in COVID-19 (dated by TCRdb to 2020 to 2022). Study-wide context: Samples covering the acute and convalescent phases of COVID-19 were provided by collaborators in the United States, Italy and Spain. The prospective study material was composed of cDNA or gDNA derived from T cells, B-cell-depleted T cells, or PBMCs. Samples were obtained from the ongoing ImmuneRACE study (first 160 participants) and from about 1,300 subjects provided by 6 global collaborators. A de-identified subject ID, COVID-19 status, age in years and sex were almost always included in the sample metadata. A freely available public database, intended as a resource for researchers studying the immune response to SARS-CoV-2, is where the repertoires were released. Deeply sampled blood TCRbeta repertoires from subjects exposed to, actively infected with, or recovered from COVID-19 were included in the dataset. Where HLA class I and class II types were available, the types were taken from metadata supplied by the sample provider, not from assay-based typing. Broad study findings and their caveats: The quantity of clinical and demographic metadata differed by source and by participant and was supplied without curation.

TCRbeta CDR3 regions were amplified from genomic DNA by means of the immunoSEQ Assay, a bias-controlled multiplex PCR. The study's own analysis went as follows. The number of nucleated cells in each sample was estimated from the amplification of reference gene primers within the assay. To quantify the absolute abundance of each unique TCRbeta CDR3 rearrangement, sequence reads were collapsed and filtered. Productive Simpson clonality was computed per sample as the square root of Simpson's diversity index over productive rearrangements. What TCRdb holds here is the immuneACCESS table cut down to in-frame rearrangements. Part of the clones is not present; checked against another copy, under half of the missing clones reflect an unresolved V gene, and the others are unexplained. The DNA gave D and trimming, while V, J and clone size come from that table. In all, the sample holds some 250,000 clones, and roughly 89% of those were seen once. The leading ten clones occupy approximately 9% of the sample.

In the prospective study, participants were about 18 to 100 years old, resided in fewer than 25 geographic areas of the United States, and were enrolled through a virtual design. In the prospective study, participants were assigned to cohorts based on the clinical history participants reported in a screening survey and a study questionnaire. For ImmuneRACE Cohort 3, a participant was defined as recovered based on two consecutive negative NP/OP PCR tests, clearance by a healthcare professional, or resolution of symptoms. In the prospective study, mobile phlebotomists collected whole blood, serum and a nasopharyngeal or oropharyngeal swab from each participant. Prospective study participants could optionally give additional blood draws and questionnaires over an approximately two-month period. Before DNA extraction, blood samples from the prospective study were shipped at room temperature or frozen.

On this clone itself: No cognate antigen has been identified for it. No base-level quality is on record; no much larger clone is a single base apart.

V trim: 3 bases; J trim: 3 bases; unmatched bases: 9. The CDR3 numbers 16 residues from cysteine through phenylalanine. Just the 48-base CDR3 DNA is kept, in frame starting at base 1. From the germline V gene (reference sequence), CDR1 is LNHNV and CDR2 is YYDKDF. The receptor chain draws on TRBV15 and TRBJ2-7, and TRBD1 aligns with 9 junction nucleotides. This clonotype originated in a man between 35 and 55 years old who had recovered from COVID-19. Sequencing was performed on PBMCs or T cells enriched from blood (not recorded which). The DNA sequence follows: TGTGCCACCAGCAGTGCAGGAACAGGGGGCCTCTACGAGCAGTACTTC. Translated, it reads CATSSAGTGGLYEQYF.